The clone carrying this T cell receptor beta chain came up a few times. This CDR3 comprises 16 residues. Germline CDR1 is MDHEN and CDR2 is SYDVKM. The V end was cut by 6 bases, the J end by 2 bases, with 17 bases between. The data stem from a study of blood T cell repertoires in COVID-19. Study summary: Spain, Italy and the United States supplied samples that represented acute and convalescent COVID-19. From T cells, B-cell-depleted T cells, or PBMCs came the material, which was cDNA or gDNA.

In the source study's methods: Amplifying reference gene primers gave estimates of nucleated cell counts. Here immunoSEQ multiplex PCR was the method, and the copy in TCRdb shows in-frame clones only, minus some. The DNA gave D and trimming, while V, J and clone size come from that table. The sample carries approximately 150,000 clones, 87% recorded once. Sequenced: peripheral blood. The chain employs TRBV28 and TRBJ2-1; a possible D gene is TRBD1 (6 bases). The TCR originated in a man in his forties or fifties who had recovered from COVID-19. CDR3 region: CASSPPRGGTYNEQFF. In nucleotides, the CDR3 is TGTGCCAGCAGCCCACCGCGTGGGGGCACCTACAATGAGCAGTTCTTC.